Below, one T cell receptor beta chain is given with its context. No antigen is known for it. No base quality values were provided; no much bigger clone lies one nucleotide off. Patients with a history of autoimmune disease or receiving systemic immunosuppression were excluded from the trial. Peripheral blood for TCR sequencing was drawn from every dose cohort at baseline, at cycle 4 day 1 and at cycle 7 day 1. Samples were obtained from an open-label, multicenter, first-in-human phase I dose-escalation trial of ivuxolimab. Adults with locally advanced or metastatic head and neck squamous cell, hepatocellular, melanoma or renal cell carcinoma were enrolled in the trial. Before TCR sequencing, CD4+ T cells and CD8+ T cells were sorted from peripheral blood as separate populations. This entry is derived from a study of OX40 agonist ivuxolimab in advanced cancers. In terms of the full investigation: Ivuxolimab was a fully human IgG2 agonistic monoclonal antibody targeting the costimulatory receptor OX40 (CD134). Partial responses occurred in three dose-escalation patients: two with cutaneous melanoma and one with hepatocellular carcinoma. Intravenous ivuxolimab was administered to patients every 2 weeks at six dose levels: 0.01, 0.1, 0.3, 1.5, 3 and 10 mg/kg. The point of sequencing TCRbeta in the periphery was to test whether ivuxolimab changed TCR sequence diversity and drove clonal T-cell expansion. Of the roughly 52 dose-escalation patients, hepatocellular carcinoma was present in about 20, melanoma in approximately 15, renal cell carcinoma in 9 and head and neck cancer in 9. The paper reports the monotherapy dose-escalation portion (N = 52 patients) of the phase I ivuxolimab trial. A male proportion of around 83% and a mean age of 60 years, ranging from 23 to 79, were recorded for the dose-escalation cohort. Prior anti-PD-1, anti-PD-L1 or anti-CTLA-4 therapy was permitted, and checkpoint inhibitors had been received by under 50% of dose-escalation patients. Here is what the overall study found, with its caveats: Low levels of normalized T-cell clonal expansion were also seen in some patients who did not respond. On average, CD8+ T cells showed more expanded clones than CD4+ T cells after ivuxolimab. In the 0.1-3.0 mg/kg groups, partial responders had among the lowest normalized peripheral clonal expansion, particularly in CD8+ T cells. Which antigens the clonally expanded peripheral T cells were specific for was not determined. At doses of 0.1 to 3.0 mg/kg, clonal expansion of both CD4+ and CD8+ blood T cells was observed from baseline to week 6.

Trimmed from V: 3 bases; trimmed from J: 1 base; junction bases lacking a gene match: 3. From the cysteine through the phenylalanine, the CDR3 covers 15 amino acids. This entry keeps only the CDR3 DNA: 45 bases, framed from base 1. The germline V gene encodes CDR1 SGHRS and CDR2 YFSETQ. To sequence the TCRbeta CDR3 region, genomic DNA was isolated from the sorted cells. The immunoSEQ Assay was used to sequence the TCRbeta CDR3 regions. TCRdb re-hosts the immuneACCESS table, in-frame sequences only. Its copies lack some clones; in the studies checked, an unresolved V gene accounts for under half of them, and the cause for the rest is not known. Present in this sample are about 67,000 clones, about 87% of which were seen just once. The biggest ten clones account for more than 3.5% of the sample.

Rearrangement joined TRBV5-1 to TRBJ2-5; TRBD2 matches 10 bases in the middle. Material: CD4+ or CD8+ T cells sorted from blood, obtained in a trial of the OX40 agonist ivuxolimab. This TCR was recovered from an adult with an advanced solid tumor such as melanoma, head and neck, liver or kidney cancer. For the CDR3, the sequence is CASSYTSGTQETQYF. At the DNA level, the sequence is TGCGCCAGCAGCTACACTAGCGGGACCCAAGAGACCCAGTACTTC.